Listed here are 8 T cell receptor beta chains from one sample, sequenced in a study of blood T cell repertoires in COVID-19. The method was immunoSEQ multiplex PCR; TCRdb's version includes in-frame clones alone and lacks a portion of them. The sample consists of some 140,000 clones, nearly 80% of them appearing once. Sequenced input: peripheral blood. These receptors were obtained from an elderly man with acute or convalescent COVID-19.

This clone was observed once. The chain joins TRBV15 to TRBJ2-3; 9 nucleotides agree with TRBD2. The CDR3 runs to 15 residues. The V gene end was trimmed by 6 bases and the J gene end by 0 bases; junction bases not matched to a gene: 4. Germline CDR1 reads LNHNV; CDR2 reads YYDKDF (reference sequence). The CDR3 nucleotides read TGTGCCACCAGGGATAGCGGGGGAAGCACAGATACGCAGTATTTT. This gives the protein CATRDSGGSTDTQYF.

V is TRBV5-1 and J is TRBJ2-3; the D is unclear. CDR1 is SGHRS and CDR2 is YFSETQ in the germline V gene. This CDR3 region has 16 residues. Trimming removed 0 bases at V and 1 base at J, with 12 bases between. CDR3 protein: CASSLAGFQGTDTQYF. CDR3 coding DNA: TGCGCCAGCAGCTTGGCTGGCTTCCAAGGCACAGATACGCAGTATTTT.

The CDR3, as DNA: TGTGCCAGCGGGGGGTTCCGGGTCCCCCCCTATGGCTACACCTTC. Protein sequence: CASGGFRVPPYGYTF. The chain has TRBV6-5 and TRBJ1-2; TRBD1 is a possible D gene (5 bases). Trimming left V 8 bases short and J 4 bases short, with 20 bases between. Per germline, CDR1 MNHEY and CDR2 SVGAGI. This CDR3 comprises 15 residues.

The CDR3 sequence is CASSTGDSPLHF. CDR3 coding DNA: TGTGCCAGCAGCACAGGGGACTCACCCCTCCACTTT. The V and J genes are TRBV7-3 and TRBJ1-6; 7 bases are a match to TRBD1. Germline lookup yields CDR1 SGHTA and CDR2 FQGTGA. There are 12 residues in the CDR3. V dropped 5 bases and J dropped 10; count of bases not matched to a gene: 2.

A word on this clone: Other DNA sequences in the sample encode the same CDR3. The V gene is TRBV7-2, the J gene TRBJ2-1; 9 bases agree with TRBD2. The CDR3 covers 15 residues. From germline, CDR1 is SGHTA and CDR2 FQGNSA. V lost 2 bases and J lost 7; bases outside the gene matches: 6. CDR3 in amino acids: CASSLLAGGPNEQFF. The CDR3 DNA sequence: TGTGCCAGCAGCTTACTCGCGGGGGGGCCTAATGAGCAGTTCTTC.

This chain links TRBV7-2 with TRBJ2-5, with 8 bases aligning to TRBD2. J gave up 7 bases and V 1 base, and 14 bases lay outside the gene matches. The germline V gene encodes CDR1 SGHTA and CDR2 FQGNSA. The CDR3 consists of 17 residues. CDR3 DNA: TGTGCCAGCAGCTTAGTTGGCGGGGGGTTTATAGGAGGGACCCAGTACTTC. Protein product: CASSLVGGGFIGGTQYF. The full variable domain, with the rest looked up from reference TRBV7-2 and TRBJ2-5, is GAGVSQSPSNKVTEKGKDVELRCDPISGHTALYWYRQSLGQGLEFLIYFQGNSAPDKSGLPSDRFSAERTGGSVSTLTIQRTQQEDSAVYLCASSLVGGGFIGGTQYFGPGTRLLVL.

This clone has only a few counts. The rearrangement links TRBV10-2 to TRBJ2-7; 7 bases are a match to TRBD2. The germline gives CDR1 WSHSY, CDR2 SAAADI. This CDR3 is 11 amino acids long. J was trimmed by 6 bases and V by 4 bases; bases with no gene match: 0. The CDR3 loop is CASSGGGEQYV. The CDR3 DNA is TGCGCCAGCAGTGGGGGGGGCGAGCAGTACGTC.

V and J are TRBV28 and TRBJ1-1, with 8 bases matching TRBD1. The CDR3 length is 14 residues. Germline values: CDR1 MDHEN, CDR2 SYDVKM. The J segment lost 4 bases and the V segment lost 4 bases, leaving 5 bases of the junction unmatched. CDR3 sequence: CASSSPTGGTEAFF. In DNA, the CDR3 is TGTGCCAGCAGTTCACCCACAGGGGGCACTGAAGCTTTCTTT.